Detailed here is one T cell receptor (beta chain). Its specificity is unknown. The sample is drawn from a study of post-analysis software for immune sequencing data. Overall study context: Relapsing-remitting, secondary progressive and progressive-relapsing forms of multiple sclerosis all featured among disease courses.

Study outcomes and limitations: Patients had higher frequencies than controls of roughly 5 TRBV segments, including TRBV5-6, TRBV5-1 and TRBV20-1. Relative to controls, patients with multiple sclerosis showed significantly lower normalized Chao1 diversity.

The authors incorporated unique molecular identifiers into the TCR beta cDNA libraries. TCRdb redid the calling of the PCR reads with MiXCR, one entry per CDR3 protein. The sample has 350,000 to 450,000 distinct CDR3 sequences, around a third seen once; the top ten hold about an eighth. The CDR3 consists of 14 residues. V was trimmed by 2 bases and J by 2 bases, leaving 10 bases between them. In germline, CDR1 is DFQATT, CDR2 SNEGSKA (reference sequence). The genes are TRBV20-1 and TRBJ1-5; D call uncertain. The material sequenced was blood. The clonotype was recovered from a girl aged 5-17 years with multiple sclerosis. CDR3 sequence: CSARPRGGNQPQHF. CDR3 in DNA: TGCAGTGCTAGACCCCGGGGAGGCAATCAGCCCCAGCATTTT.